The rows below give T cell receptor beta chains drawn from one sample of a study of blood T cell repertoires in COVID-19. Clones were sequenced by immunoSEQ multiplex PCR, and TCRdb holds only the in-frame ones, with some missing. The sample includes roughly 100,000 clones, 90% of them seen just once. Source material: peripheral blood. Source of these receptors: a man between 18 and 35 years old with COVID-19, enrolled during active disease. CDR3s include the opening cysteine and the closing phenylalanine or tryptophan. Fields, in order: clone size, V gene, J gene, D gene, CDR3 protein, CDR3 DNA. A D gene is named only where the DNA matches it firmly. The size entry is marked missing in some rows and otherwise reads once, few, many or a size class.

>-|TRBV7-2|TRBJ1-5|-
CASSPQVLLSNQPQHF
TGTGCCAGCAGCCCCCAGGTCCTCCTCAGCAATCAGCCCCAGCATTTT
>-|TRBV19|TRBJ2-2|-
CALGGIGTGELFF
TGTGCCCTGGGCGGGATAGGCACCGGGGAGCTGTTTTTT
>once|TRBV10-2|TRBJ1-5|TRBD1
CASSSTGFQPQHF
TGCGCCAGCAGTTCGACAGGGTTCCAGCCCCAGCATTTT
>-|TRBV24-1|TRBJ1-5|-
CATSDRGGGSNQPQHF
TGTGCCACCAGTGACCGCGGGGGAGGGTCCAATCAGCCCCAGCATTTT
>-|TRBV5-6|TRBJ1-1|-
CASSLGLGGDTEAFF
TGTGCCAGCAGCTTGGGACTGGGGGGAGACACTGAAGCTTTCTTT
>-|TRBV30|TRBJ1-6|-
CAWRPPPPGNNSPLHF
TGTGCCTGGAGGCCCCCACCTCCCGGGAATAATTCACCCCTCCACTTT
>once|TRBV5-6|TRBJ2-2|-
CASSLVQGTGELFF
TGTGCCAGCAGCTTGGTGCAGGGGACCGGGGAGCTGTTTTTT
>-|TRBV27|TRBJ2-7|-
CASMGSPLSYEQYF
TGTGCCAGCATGGGCAGCCCGCTGTCCTACGAGCAGTACTTC
>-|TRBV2|TRBJ2-1|TRBD2
CASSVSGDSYNEQFF
TGTGCCAGCAGTGTCAGCGGGGACTCCTACAATGAGCAGTTCTTC
>-|TRBV27|TRBJ1-4|TRBD1
CASSLWTRGSEKLFF
TGTGCCAGCAGTTTATGGACCAGGGGGTCCGAAAAACTGTTTTTT
>-|TRBV7-2|TRBJ1-1|-
CASTLRGNTEAFF
TGTGCCAGCACCCTCCGGGGGAACACTGAAGCTTTCTTT
>-|TRBV20-1|TRBJ2-7|TRBD1
CSASAPGQGQYEQYF
TGCAGTGCTAGTGCCCCGGGACAGGGGCAGTACGAGCAGTACTTC
>-|TRBV15|TRBJ2-3|-
CATSRGRTVATDTQYF
TGTGCCACCAGCAGAGGTAGGACAGTAGCCACAGATACGCAGTATTTT
>-|TRBV5-6|TRBJ2-3|-
CASSWPGFHTDTQYF
TGTGCCAGCAGCTGGCCGGGATTTCACACAGATACGCAGTATTTT
>few|TRBV6-6|TRBJ1-1|TRBD1
CASRGQGEAFF
TGTGCCAGCAGGGGACAGGGGGAAGCTTTCTTT
>once|TRBV9|TRBJ1-3|-
CASSPRGHGTSNRSGNTIYF
TGTGCCAGCAGTCCTAGGGGACACGGCACCTCGAATCGCTCTGGAAACACCATATATTTT
>once|TRBV13|TRBJ2-3|TRBD2
CASSFSGGRGDTQYF
TGTGCCAGCAGCTTCTCGGGCGGGAGGGGAGATACGCAGTATTTT
>-|TRBV13|TRBJ2-2|TRBD1
CASSLEQGAGRRELFF
TGTGCCAGCAGCTTAGAGCAGGGGGCCGGGAGAAGGGAGCTGTTTTTT
>-|TRBV5-1|TRBJ1-2|-
CASSLGQESSGYTF
TGCGCCAGCAGCTTGGGACAGGAGTCTAGTGGCTACACCTTC
>-|TRBV15|TRBJ2-5|TRBD1
CATSSATGTGGTQYF
TGTGCCACCAGCAGTGCGACCGGGACAGGGGGGACCCAGTACTTC
>-|TRBV29-1|TRBJ2-7|TRBD1
CSVGTGGEYEQYF
TGCAGCGTCGGGACAGGGGGAGAATACGAGCAGTACTTC
>-|TRBV6-1|TRBJ2-7|-
CASSEERVGGQYF
TGTGCCAGCAGTGAAGAGAGGGTCGGAGGGCAGTACTTC
>-|TRBV4-1|TRBJ2-1|TRBD1
CASSPRDRENEQFF
TGCGCCAGCAGCCCCCGGGACAGGGAAAATGAGCAGTTCTTC
>-|TRBV10-3|TRBJ1-1|TRBD1
CAIRQGQGMNTEAFF
TGTGCCATCAGACAGGGACAGGGTATGAACACTGAAGCTTTCTTT
>-|TRBV28|TRBJ1-2|-
CASSSSSGVVYGYTF
TGTGCCAGCAGTTCGTCATCGGGGGTGGTCTATGGCTACACCTTC
>-|TRBV19|TRBJ2-1|-
CASSIDPSGFGGNEQFF
TGTGCCAGTAGTATAGATCCTTCGGGTTTTGGTGGCAATGAGCAGTTCTTC
>-|TRBV15|TRBJ1-2|-
CATSRDRGYYGYTF
TGTGCCACCAGCAGAGACAGGGGCTACTATGGCTACACCTTC
>few|TRBV5-1|TRBJ2-7|TRBD2
CASSFQRDSYEQYF
TGCGCCAGCAGCTTCCAGCGGGACTCCTACGAGCAGTACTTC
>few|TRBV6-5|TRBJ2-7|-
CASSYGRSSYEQYF
TGTGCCAGCAGTTACGGAAGGAGCTCCTACGAGCAGTACTTC
>few|TRBV21-1|TRBJ2-7|-
CASGYRRGKSYEQYF
TGTGCCAGCGGCTACCGCAGGGGGAAGTCCTACGAGCAGTACTTC
>-|TRBV25-1|TRBJ1-1|-
CASSPSGRGTEAFF
TGTGCCAGCAGTCCCTCTGGGCGGGGAACTGAAGCTTTCTTT
>-|TRBV5-4|TRBJ2-3|TRBD2
CASSLWEGGADTQYF
TGTGCCAGCAGCTTGTGGGAGGGAGGGGCAGATACGCAGTATTTT